What follows are 11 T cell receptor beta chains derived from one specimen sequenced in a study of blood T cell repertoires in COVID-19. TCRdb's table, derived via immunoSEQ multiplex PCR, lists solely in-frame clones and lacks some. The repertoire holds around 81,000 clones, with roughly 86% as singletons. Source material: peripheral blood. These receptors all stem from a man between 65 and 79 years old with acute or convalescent COVID-19.

This sequence joins TRBV6-5 and TRBJ2-1; weak D call: TRBD2 (5 bases). There are 13 residues in the CDR3. Trimming took 7 bases from V and 9 from J, leaving 16 bases between them. Per the germline V gene, CDR1 is MNHEY and CDR2 is SVGAGI. DNA for the CDR3: TGTGCCAGCAATAGGGAGTGGGGTGGTGAGCAGTTCTTC. Residues: CASNREWGGEQFF.

This clone came up once. The chain joins TRBV5-1 to TRBJ1-1, with a possible D match to TRBD1 (6 bases). This CDR3 contains 14 residues. CDR1 and CDR2 from the germline V gene are SGHRS and YFSETQ. V lost 3 bases and J 4 bases, leaving 13 bases between the germline ends. The CDR3 loop reads CASSSQGVSTEAFF. The CDR3 bases are TGCGCCAGCAGCTCACAGGGAGTCAGCACTGAAGCTTTCTTT.

The table lists this clone with a few counts. J is TRBJ2-1 and V is TRBV7-9; tentative D call: TRBD1 (6 bases). V shed 6 bases and J shed 9 bases, with 12 bases lying between them. The germline CDR1 and CDR2 sequences are SEHNR and FQNEAQ (reference sequence). CDR3 length: 12 amino acids. The CDR3 nucleotides read TGTGCCAGCAGTAAAACAGGGAGTGAGCAGTTCTTC. Translated, it gives CASSKTGSEQFF.

The chain joins TRBV19 to TRBJ2-3; D is possibly TRBD1 (7 bases). Between the trimmed V and J ends, which lost 5 bases and 0 bases, there was a span of 15 bases. The CDR3 consists of 16 residues. The germline V gene has CDR1 LNHDA and CDR2 SQIVND (reference sequence). The CDR3 region is CASSRRGPPSTDTQYF. The CDR3 DNA is TGTGCCAGTAGTCGGAGGGGGCCTCCTAGCACAGATACGCAGTATTTT.

The chain links TRBV5-1 to TRBJ2-7, with D possibly matching TRBD2 (6 bases). CDR1 is SGHRS and CDR2 is YFSETQ in the germline V gene. V was trimmed by 1 base and J by 2 bases, leaving 13 bases between them. The CDR3 runs to 15 residues. CDR3 protein: CASSLTGVNPYEQYF. CDR3 DNA sequence: TGCGCCAGCAGCTTGACGGGGGTGAACCCCTACGAGCAGTACTTC.

The chain joins TRBV6-2 or TRBV6-3 to TRBJ1-5, with 9 bases matching TRBD1. Germline V gene sequence: CDR1 MNHEY, CDR2 SVGEGT. Trimming removed 5 bases from V and 6 bases from J; junction bases left unmatched: 5. CDR3 length: 14 residues. The CDR3 sequence: CASSKTGGGQPQHF. The CDR3 nucleotides are TGTGCCAGCAGTAAGACAGGGGGAGGTCAGCCCCAGCATTTT.

V usage is TRBV27 and J usage is TRBJ2-7; D gene uncertain. V lost 5 bases and J 2 bases, leaving 7 bases between the germline ends. From germline, CDR1 is MNHEY and CDR2 SMNVEV (reference sequence). The CDR3 loop spans 12 amino acids. The CDR3 DNA sequence: TGTGCCAGCAGTCCTTCCCCCTACGAGCAGTACTTC. Amino acids: CASSPSPYEQYF.

This chain joins TRBV19 and TRBJ2-7, with D unclear. Trimming stripped 5 bases from V and 0 bases from J, with 11 bases between. CDR1 and CDR2 (germline): LNHDA, SQIVND (reference sequence). This CDR3 is built from 14 residues. The CDR3 loop reads CASSAQVSSYEQYF. The CDR3 nucleotides are TGTGCCAGTAGTGCTCAGGTTAGCTCCTACGAGCAGTACTTC.

The gene calls are TRBV28 and TRBJ1-5, with TRBD1 identical over 8 bases. V was clipped by 6 bases and J by 2 bases; unmatched bases: 6. The CDR3 totals 15 residues. Germline CDR1 MDHEN, CDR2 SYDVKM. As DNA, the CDR3 is TGTGCCAGCAGGTCGACAGGGGCTGGCAATCAGCCCCAGCATTTT. Residues: CASRSTGAGNQPQHF.

The V call is TRBV6-2 or TRBV6-3, the J call TRBJ1-4; possible D gene TRBD1, 5 bases. V lost 4 bases and J 8 bases, leaving 11 bases between the germline ends. The CDR3 is 13 amino acids. Germline lookup yields CDR1 MNHEY and CDR2 SVGEGT. The CDR3, as DNA: TGTGCCAGCAGTTTCAGGGTGGAGGAAAAACTGTTTTTT. Translated, it gives CASSFRVEEKLFF.

In DNA, the CDR3 is TGTGCCAGTAGTGAGTGGTCAGGGGGCTTGGGCAATCAGCCCCAGCATTTT. Its translation is CASSEWSGGLGNQPQHF. V usage is TRBV19 and J usage is TRBJ1-5; 8 positions match TRBD1. Germline V CDR1 and CDR2: LNHDA, SQIVND (reference sequence). V trimming: 5 bases; J trimming: 2 bases; junction bases outside the gene matches: 11. CDR3 size: 17 residues.